This TCR beta chain was obtained from a study of blood T cell repertoires in COVID-19. CDR3 length equals 16 residues. Trimming took 7 bases from V and 0 from J, leaving 21 bases between them. The V gene's germline CDR1 is SQVTM and CDR2 ANQGSEA. Per the authors' pipeline: Estimation of nucleated cell counts relied on the amplification of reference gene primers. Clones were sequenced by immunoSEQ multiplex PCR, and TCRdb holds only the in-frame ones, with some missing. V, J and clone size are those of that table, while D and trimming were read from the DNA. This sample carries roughly 300,000 clones, 65% to 90% of them seen once, and the ten largest clones take 3.5% to 4.5%.

The gene calls are TRBV29-1 and TRBJ1-1; D is perhaps TRBD1 (5 bases). Material: PBMCs or T cells enriched from blood (not recorded which). The clonotype originates from a woman aged 40 to 49 with acute COVID-19. The CDR3 DNA sequence: TGCAGCGCTCAATCCAGGACAATGTCAATGAACACTGAAGCTTTCTTT. It codes for CSAQSRTMSMNTEAFF.